The 32 T cell receptor beta chains presented below share a single source sample, sequenced in a study of early T cells in non-severe SARS-CoV-2 infection (dated by TCRdb to the early 2020s). The library was obtained by 5' RACE. Sequencing was carried out with a NextSeq 500. TCRdb ran its own pipeline on the public reads, namely fastp trimming at Q25 and MiXCR clone calling, and kept in-frame beta chains. Rows with a matching CDR3 protein are joined into one entry that keeps the most common DNA and genes. Within this sample are 25,000 to 35,000 distinct CDR3 sequences, with under 7.5% of them counted one time only. Approximately 35% of the sample is taken by the ten largest. Sequencing input: whole blood. These receptor sequences come from an adult who was a healthcare worker with PCR-confirmed SARS-CoV-2 infection or an uninfected control (not recorded which).

This clonotype was counted ten times or more. The rearrangement links TRBV6-5 to TRBJ1-5; D gene unclear. V dropped 10 bases and J dropped 1 base, with 11 bases sitting between them. Germline lookup yields CDR1 MNHEY and CDR2 SVGAGI. This CDR3 is built from 13 residues. The chain's CDR3 is CATPDTSNQPQHF. The DNA for the CDR3 is TGTGCCACCCCTGACACAAGCAATCAGCCCCAGCATTTT.

This clonotype was counted ten times or more. Written as DNA, the CDR3 is TGTGCCAGCAGCTTTACTCCCCCCCGGGAGGGGAGGGGGGAGACCCAGTACTTC. Translated, it gives CASSFTPPREGRGETQYF. The V call is TRBV11-1, the J call TRBJ2-5; 8 bases agree with TRBD2. The V and J ends lost 3 bases and 5 bases, in that order; junction bases with no gene match: 17. Germline V gene sequence: CDR1 SGHAT, CDR2 FQDESV (reference sequence). The CDR3 is 18 amino acids.

The rearrangement uses TRBV7-8 and TRBJ1-1; D gene ambiguous. This CDR3 is 11 amino acids long. With 5 bases removed from V and 3 bases from J, the gap between germline ends came to 4 bases. The V gene's germline CDR1 is SGHVS and CDR2 FQNEAQ. The chain's CDR3 is CASSPDTEAFF. As DNA, the CDR3 is TGTGCCAGCAGCCCGGACACTGAAGCTTTCTTT.

This clonotype has at least ten counts. V usage is TRBV19 and J usage is TRBJ2-7, with D unclear. CDR1 is LNHDA and CDR2 is SQIVND in the germline V gene (reference sequence). The CDR3 sequence is 11 residues long. Trimming took 6 bases from V and 4 from J, leaving 7 bases between them. The CDR3 here is CASRHLYEQYF. The DNA of the CDR3 is TGTGCCAGTAGACACTTATACGAGCAGTACTTC.

This rearrangement joins TRBV11-2 to TRBJ2-5; D remains ambiguous. V was shortened by 4 bases and J by 8 bases, with 11 bases between the two germline ends. The CDR3 runs to 12 residues. Germline lookup yields CDR1 SGHAT and CDR2 FQNNGV. CDR3 nucleotides: TGTGCCAGCAGCTCCCCCCTGGAAACCCAGTACTTC. It is translated as CASSSPLETQYF.

This clonotype is labeled medium-sized. V is TRBV20-1 and J is TRBJ2-1; 8 nucleotides agree with TRBD2. CDR3 size: 17 residues. Germline CDR1 reads DFQATT; CDR2 reads SNEGSKA (reference sequence). The V and J ends lost 1 base and 6 bases, in that order; junction bases with no gene match: 14. The CDR3 loop reads CSARAFSGSGSANEQFF. The DNA for the CDR3 is TGCAGTGCTAGAGCCTTCTCGGGGAGCGGGAGCGCCAATGAGCAGTTCTTC.

In its sample, this clonotype was seen many times. The gene calls are TRBV18 and TRBJ1-2, with a weak D call TRBD1 (5 bases). Deletions cut 3 bases from V and 2 bases from J, with 16 bases between. CDR3 size: 16 residues. Looked up from germline, CDR1 is KGHSH and CDR2 is LQKENI. The CDR3 DNA follows: TGTGCCAGCTCACCCTGGGACCCTCGAAAGAACTATGGCTACACCTTC. Its protein product is CASSPWDPRKNYGYTF.

This clonotype showed up many times. This chain connects TRBV28 to TRBJ2-4, with 7 bases fitting TRBD2. CDR3 length: 13 residues. J gave up 8 bases and V 8 bases, and 9 bases lay outside the gene matches. CDR1 is MDHEN and CDR2 is SYDVKM in the germline V gene. The CDR3 DNA reads TGTGCCAGCCATCCCGGGGGGTCTTACATTCAGTACTTC. This codes for CASHPGGSYIQYF. The variable domain in full, with the rest retrieved from reference TRBV28 and TRBJ2-4, is DVKVTQSSRYLVKRTGEKVFLECVQDMDHENMFWYRQDPGLGLRLIYFSYDVKMKEKGDIPEGYSVSREKKERFSLILESASTNQTSMYLCASHPGGSYIQYFGAGTRLSVL.

This clonotype was seen a few times. This sequence joins TRBV18 and TRBJ2-1, with 8 bases fitting TRBD1. Germline V CDR1 and CDR2: KGHSH, LQKENI. CDR3 size: 17 residues. J lost 5 bases, V lost 6 bases, and 15 bases had no gene match. The CDR3 protein is CASSTGSGGAGNNEQFF. CDR3 in DNA: TGTGCCAGCTCCACCGGGTCAGGGGGCGCTGGGAACAATGAGCAGTTCTTC.

This clonotype was detected ten times or more. The gene calls are TRBV20-1 and TRBJ2-1, with 9 bases identical to TRBD2. Looked up from germline, CDR1 is DFQATT and CDR2 is SNEGSKA (reference sequence). The CDR3 contains 14 residues. V shed 6 bases and J 4 bases; nucleotides not matched to a gene: 7. CDR3 amino acids: CSALGLAGYNEQFF. The CDR3 bases are TGCAGTGCCTTGGGGCTAGCGGGATACAATGAGCAGTTCTTC.

The chain uses TRBV20-1 and TRBJ1-1; D unresolved. V was pared by 5 bases and J by 0 bases, with 13 bases between. Germline assignment: CDR1 DFQATT and CDR2 SNEGSKA (reference sequence). This CDR3 contains 14 residues. For the CDR3, the DNA is TGCAGTGCTTCTGTTGGGCGGCTGAACACTGAAGCTTTCTTT. Protein sequence: CSASVGRLNTEAFF.

There are many counts of this clonotype. DNA for the CDR3: TGTGCCAGCAGCCGGACTAGCGGGGGGCTAGAGACCCAGTACTTC. Residues: CASSRTSGGLETQYF. The chain joins TRBV7-3 to TRBJ2-5, with 14 bases fitting TRBD2. After removal of 5 bases from V and 4 bases from J, the junction contained 3 bases not matched to a gene. CDR3 length equals 15 residues. The V gene's germline CDR1 is SGHTA and CDR2 FQGTGA.

The chain uses TRBV5-5 and TRBJ1-6; D is unresolved. The CDR3 contains 14 residues. Germline CDR1 reads SGHKS; CDR2 reads YYEKEE (reference sequence). Trimming removed 3 bases at V and 6 bases at J, with 10 bases between. The CDR3 coding sequence is TGTGCCAGCAGCTCCTTCCAGAGTAATTCACCCCTCCACTTT. Amino acid sequence: CASSSFQSNSPLHF.

The genes are TRBV9 and TRBJ1-1; D gene unclear. CDR1 is SGDLS and CDR2 is YYNGEE in the germline V gene. The CDR3 length is 12 residues. The V end was cut by 3 bases, the J end by 7 bases, with 10 bases between. For the CDR3, the DNA is TGTGCCAGCAGCGCTGAGTTGGGTGAAGCTTTCTTT. Its translation: CASSAELGEAFF.

The V gene is TRBV7-9, the J gene TRBJ2-5, with a weak D call TRBD1 (5 bases). Germline CDR1 and CDR2: SEHNR and FQNEAQ (reference sequence). V lost 3 bases to trimming and J lost 4 bases, with 9 bases between them. This CDR3 spans 13 amino acids. CDR3 DNA sequence: TGTGCCAGCAGCTTTGGGGCCTTAGAGACCCAGTACTTC. This sequence encodes CASSFGALETQYF.

This clonotype was detected many times. The chain couples TRBV29-1 to TRBJ1-1; D gene unclear. Germline V lookup: CDR1 SQVTM, CDR2 ANQGSEA. V dropped 4 bases and J dropped 0 bases, with 9 bases sitting between them. The length of the CDR3 is 13 residues. In DNA form, the CDR3 reads TGCAGCGTTGGAGAATACATGAACACTGAAGCTTTCTTT. This codes for CSVGEYMNTEAFF.

The chain combines TRBV10-2 with TRBJ1-1; D gene unclear. The germline CDR1 and CDR2 sequences are WSHSY and SAAADI. The CDR3 is 13 residues long. V was shortened by 8 bases and J by 2 bases, with 12 bases between the two germline ends. In DNA form, the CDR3 reads TGCGCCAGCGGTTCTCAAACCAACACTGAAGCTTTCTTT. Amino acids: CASGSQTNTEAFF.

V is TRBV7-6 and J is TRBJ2-2; no clear D gene. This CDR3 has 13 amino acids. Germline values: CDR1 SGHVS, CDR2 FNYEAQ. V was trimmed by 3 bases and J by 4 bases, leaving 6 bases between them. The CDR3: CASSFYSTGELFF. The CDR3 nucleotides are TGTGCCAGCAGCTTCTACAGCACCGGGGAGCTGTTTTTT.

This clonotype was observed many times. The chain combines TRBV6-6 with TRBJ2-3; D not certain. Germline V gene data show CDR1 as MNHNY and CDR2 as SVGAGI (reference sequence). The CDR3 is made up of 14 amino acids. Trimming removed 5 bases from V and 1 base from J, with 10 bases in between. CDR3 sequence (DNA): TGTGCCAGCAGTAACCCGTTCGGCACAGATACGCAGTATTTT. It translates to CASSNPFGTDTQYF.

This clonotype was seen a handful of times. The chain recombines TRBV7-6 with TRBJ2-5; no definite D call. Looked up from germline, CDR1 is SGHVS and CDR2 is FNYEAQ. V lost 6 bases and J 6 bases, leaving 8 bases between the germline ends. The CDR3 totals 11 residues. The CDR3 sequence: CASSPGQTQYF. Here the CDR3 DNA reads TGTGCCAGCAGTCCCGGCCAGACCCAGTACTTC.

This clonotype was seen many times. The chain is built from TRBV10-3 and TRBJ2-3; possible D gene TRBD2, 5 bases. CDR1 is ENHRY and CDR2 is SYGVKD in the germline V gene. The length of the CDR3 is 11 residues. V lost 8 bases and J 6 bases, leaving 9 bases between the germline ends. CDR3 bases: TGTGCCATCGGTCCTAGCGATACGCAGTATTTT. Protein product: CAIGPSDTQYF.

This clonotype appeared many times. The chain couples TRBV6-6 to TRBJ2-1, with 8 bases that match TRBD2. Germline V gene lookup returns CDR1 MNHNY and CDR2 SVGAGI (reference sequence). Losses at the gene ends were 0 bases for V and 0 bases for J; bases not matched to a gene: 10. This CDR3 is 19 amino acids long. Written as DNA, the CDR3 is TGTGCCAGCAGTTACTCTCTCGGTGGTAGCGGGGCCTCCTACAATGAGCAGTTCTTC. Encoded protein: CASSYSLGGSGASYNEQFF.

This clonotype was observed at least ten times. This sequence joins TRBV7-2 and TRBJ1-1; no clear D gene. V lost 6 bases to trimming and J lost 0 bases, with 11 bases between them. The CDR3 covers 14 residues. Germline CDR1 reads SGHTA; CDR2 reads FQGNSA. The CDR3 bases are TGTGCCAGCAGAATAGTCAGTATGAACACTGAAGCTTTCTTT. Translation gives CASRIVSMNTEAFF.

This clonotype was seen at least ten times. J is TRBJ2-7 and V is TRBV20-1, with D tentatively TRBD1 or TRBD2 (5 bases each). This CDR3 contains 13 residues. V was trimmed by 6 bases and J by 2 bases, leaving 14 bases between them. Germline CDR1 DFQATT, CDR2 SNEGSKA (reference sequence). The CDR3 loop is CSASGPEPYEQYF. DNA for the CDR3: TGCAGTGCCTCGGGACCAGAACCCTACGAGCAGTACTTC.

This clonotype was observed many times. The rearrangement joins TRBV27 to TRBJ2-7; TRBD1 agrees at 8 bases. CDR3 size: 15 residues. Germline loops: CDR1 MNHEY, CDR2 SMNVEV (reference sequence). The J segment lost 3 bases and the V segment lost 5 bases, leaving 9 bases of the junction unmatched. In nucleotides, the CDR3 is TGTGCCAGCAGTGAATATGGGACAGGAGTCTACGAGCAGTACTTC. Protein product: CASSEYGTGVYEQYF.

This clonotype was seen more than once but under ten times. The gene calls are TRBV28 and TRBJ2-7, with 11 bases lining up with TRBD2. This CDR3 region has 15 residues. CDR1 and CDR2 (germline): MDHEN, SYDVKM. The trim removed 5 bases at V and 7 bases at J, leaving 10 bases unmatched. The CDR3 DNA sequence: TGTGCCAGCAGTGGGAATAGCGGGAGGGCACGGGAGCAGTACTTC. Translated, it gives CASSGNSGRAREQYF.

This clonotype was seen repeatedly, ten times or more. The chain couples TRBV10-3 to TRBJ2-1, with D tentatively TRBD1 or TRBD2 (5 bases each). This CDR3 comprises 13 residues. Germline values: CDR1 ENHRY, CDR2 SYGVKD. Trimming removed 3 bases from V and 9 bases from J, with 12 bases in between. The CDR3 spells CAISDRGWGEQFF. CDR3 bases: TGTGCCATCAGTGACCGGGGCTGGGGTGAGCAGTTCTTC.

This clonotype was counted at least ten times. The genes are TRBV25-1 and TRBJ2-1, with 9 positions matching TRBD1. CDR1 is MGHDK and CDR2 is SYGVNS in the germline V gene. The trim removed 6 bases at V and 4 bases at J, leaving 7 bases unmatched. This CDR3 has 15 residues. The DNA of the CDR3 is TGTGCCAGCAGGGCCGGGACAGGGCTGTACAATGAGCAGTTCTTC. Translating it yields CASRAGTGLYNEQFF.

This clonotype has ten or more counts. This chain connects TRBV24-1 to TRBJ2-2, with D perhaps matching TRBD2 (7 bases). The CDR3 totals 14 residues. V gave up 9 bases and J gave up 1 base, with 11 bases separating them. Germline lookup yields CDR1 KGHDR and CDR2 SFDVKD. The CDR3 DNA is TGTGCCACCGCGCGGGGGCAGAACACCGGGGAGCTGTTTTTT. This encodes CATARGQNTGELFF.

The table lists this clonotype with a few counts. This chain uses TRBV29-1 with TRBJ2-1; D not certain. The CDR3 runs to 11 residues. Germline values: CDR1 SQVTM, CDR2 ANQGSEA. Trimming removed 0 bases from V and 10 bases from J, with 7 bases in between. CDR3: CSVEDHDEQFF. The DNA of the CDR3 is TGCAGCGTTGAAGATCACGACGAGCAGTTCTTC.

This clonotype was seen at least ten times. The rearrangement uses TRBV7-9 and TRBJ2-7; perhaps D is TRBD1 or TRBD2 (5 bases each). From germline, CDR1 is SEHNR and CDR2 FQNEAQ (reference sequence). Trimming took 3 bases from V and 1 from J, leaving 7 bases between them. The CDR3 extends over 13 amino acids. CDR3 DNA: TGTGCCAGCAGCTTGGGGGTTTCCTACGAGCAGTACTTC. This codes for CASSLGVSYEQYF.

This clonotype was picked up many times. The chain uses TRBV2 and TRBJ2-5, with a possible D match to TRBD2 (6 bases). Germline loops: CDR1 SNHLY, CDR2 FYNNEI. The CDR3 covers 14 residues. With 1 base removed from V and 5 bases from J, the gap between germline ends came to 11 bases. The CDR3 DNA reads as TGTGCCAGCAGTGAAGGACTAGGCATGGAGACCCAGTACTTC. Its protein is CASSEGLGMETQYF.